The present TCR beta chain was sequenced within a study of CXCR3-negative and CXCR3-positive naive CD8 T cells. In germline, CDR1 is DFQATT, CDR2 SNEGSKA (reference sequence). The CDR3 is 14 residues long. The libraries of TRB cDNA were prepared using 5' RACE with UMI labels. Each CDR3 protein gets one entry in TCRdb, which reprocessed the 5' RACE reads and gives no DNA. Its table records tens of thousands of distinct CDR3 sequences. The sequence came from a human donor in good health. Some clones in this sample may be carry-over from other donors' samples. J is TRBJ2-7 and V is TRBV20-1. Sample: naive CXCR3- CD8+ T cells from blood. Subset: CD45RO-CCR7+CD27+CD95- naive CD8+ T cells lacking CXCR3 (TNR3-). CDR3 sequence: CSARDPTLDYEQYF.